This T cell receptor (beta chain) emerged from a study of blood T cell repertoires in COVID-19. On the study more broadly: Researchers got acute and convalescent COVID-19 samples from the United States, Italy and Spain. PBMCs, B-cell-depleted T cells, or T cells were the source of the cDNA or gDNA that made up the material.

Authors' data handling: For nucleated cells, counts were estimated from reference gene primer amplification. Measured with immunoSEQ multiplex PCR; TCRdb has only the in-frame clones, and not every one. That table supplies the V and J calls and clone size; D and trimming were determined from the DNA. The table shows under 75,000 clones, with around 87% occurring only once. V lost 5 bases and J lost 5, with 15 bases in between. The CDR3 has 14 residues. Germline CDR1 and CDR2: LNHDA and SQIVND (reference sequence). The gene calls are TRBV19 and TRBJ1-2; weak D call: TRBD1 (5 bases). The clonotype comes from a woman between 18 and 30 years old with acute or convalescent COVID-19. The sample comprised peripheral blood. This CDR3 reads CASSLGRALYGYTF. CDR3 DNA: TGTGCCAGTAGTTTGGGCAGGGCCCTGTATGGCTACACCTTC.